What follows are 21 T cell receptor beta chains derived from one specimen sequenced in a study of cytomegalovirus exposure and HLA in healthy donors. PCR involved 60 Vbeta and 13 Jbeta primers. Produced via immunoSEQ multiplex PCR; TCRdb's table is partial and in-frame only. The data hold about 120,000 clones, with around three quarters observed a single time. The sequencing input was PBMCs. The receptors derive from a man in his forties in good health and CMV-seropositive.

This clone occurred a few times. The chain has TRBV19 and TRBJ2-7; the match to TRBD1 covers 7 bases. Trimming removed 7 bases from V and 3 bases from J; junction bases left unmatched: 3. The CDR3 has 12 residues. CDR1 and CDR2 (germline): LNHDA, SQIVND (reference sequence). CDR3 amino acids: CASTDRDYEQYF. As DNA, the CDR3 is TGTGCCAGTACTGACAGGGACTACGAGCAGTACTTC.

CDR3 sequence reads: CASSLPTGGLSNYGYTF. DNA for the CDR3: TGTGCCAGCAGTTTACCAACAGGGGGCTTATCTAACTATGGCTACACCTTC. The chain combines TRBV28 with TRBJ1-2; 9 positions match TRBD1. This CDR3 comprises 17 residues. Germline values: CDR1 MDHEN, CDR2 SYDVKM. The V segment lost 2 bases and the J segment 0 bases; nucleotides outside the gene matches: 7.

J is TRBJ2-5 and V is TRBV23-1, with TRBD2 matching 7 bases. TRBV23-1 falls under the ORF class, with uncertain function. This CDR3 comprises 16 residues. Trimming cost V 0 bases and J 2 bases; bases outside gene matches: 6. The chain's CDR3 is CASSQSGRGGQETQYF. CDR3 in DNA: TGCGCCAGCAGTCAATCGGGGAGGGGAGGGCAAGAGACCCAGTACTTC.

The chain combines TRBV28 with TRBJ2-7; no clear D. Germline V gives CDR1 MDHEN, CDR2 SYDVKM. This CDR3 has 13 residues. The V gene lost 6 bases and the J gene lost 4 bases, with 13 bases spanning the gap. CDR3 nucleotide sequence: TGTGCCAGCAGCCCCTCCGTCCTTTACGAGCAGTACTTC. It translates to CASSPSVLYEQYF.

A remark on this clone: One end of the junction is discordant with germline, which a read error may explain. This chain joins TRBV6-6 and TRBJ2-7; 7 bases match TRBD1. In germline, CDR1 is MNHNY, CDR2 SVGAGI (reference sequence). This CDR3 contains 13 residues. CDR3 in DNA: TGTGCCAGCATCTCGGGACAGTCCTACGAGCAGTGCTTC. This codes for CASISGQSYEQCF.

The chain carries TRBV28 and TRBJ2-3; tentatively, D is TRBD1 (5 bases). This CDR3 spans 14 amino acids. Trimming took off 7 bases at V and 5 bases at J, with 16 bases between the two ends. Looked up from germline, CDR1 is MDHEN and CDR2 is SYDVKM. This CDR3 is CASTPQLRGDTQYF. The CDR3 coding sequence is TGTGCCAGCACCCCGCAGCTTAGGGGAGATACGCAGTATTTT. Drawing the rest from reference TRBV28 and TRBJ2-3, the complete variable domain is DVKVTQSSRYLVKRTGEKVFLECVQDMDHENMFWYRQDPGLGLRLIYFSYDVKMKEKGDIPEGYSVSREKKERFSLILESASTNQTSMYLCASTPQLRGDTQYFGPGTRLTVL.

The chain recombines TRBV7-6 with TRBJ1-1, with unresolved D. The germline V and J ends were trimmed by 5 bases and 0 bases, with 25 bases remaining between them. The CDR3 length is 19 residues. The germline CDR1 and CDR2 sequences are SGHVS and FNYEAQ. The DNA of the CDR3 is TGTGCCAGCAGCCCTAGCCGGGCGGATACACAAATAATGAACACTGAAGCTTTCTTT. This sequence encodes CASSPSRADTQIMNTEAFF.

The chain has TRBV25-1 and TRBJ2-7; tentative D call: TRBD2 (6 bases). The germline V gene has CDR1 MGHDK and CDR2 SYGVNS. V lost 8 bases, J lost 3 bases, and 11 bases lay in between. This CDR3 comprises 12 residues. The DNA of the CDR3 is TGTGCCAGCGGTGGAGGGTACTACGAGCAGTACTTC. Amino acid sequence: CASGGGYYEQYF.

This clone turned up a few times. J is TRBJ1-4 and V is TRBV5-4, with D possibly being TRBD1 (5 bases). The CDR3 length is 14 residues. Trimming pared 2 bases from V and 15 bases from J, leaving 20 bases between. CDR1 is SGHNT and CDR2 is YYREEE in the germline V gene (reference sequence). This CDR3 reads CASSFHKKTDRLFF. The CDR3 DNA is TGTGCCAGCAGCTTCCACAAGAAGACAGATCGCTTGTTTTTT.

This clone occurred once. The J gene is TRBJ1-1, the V gene TRBV7-2; 9 nucleotides line up with TRBD1. The CDR3 length is 14 residues. The germline V gene has CDR1 SGHTA and CDR2 FQGNSA. The ends lost 7 bases at V and 1 base at J; junction bases unmatched: 4. The CDR3 loop reads CASNRDRENTEAFF. CDR3 sequence (DNA): TGTGCCAGCAACAGGGACAGGGAGAACACTGAAGCTTTCTTT.

The rearrangement joins TRBV28 to TRBJ2-1, with D unresolved. From germline, CDR1 is MDHEN and CDR2 SYDVKM. The V end was cut by 4 bases, the J end by 8 bases, with 9 bases between. This CDR3 comprises 12 residues. Here the CDR3 DNA reads TGTGCCAGCAGTTCTCTCCTCGATGAGCAGTTCTTC. This encodes CASSSLLDEQFF.

This clone occurred once. The V call is TRBV6-1, the J call TRBJ1-2; no clear D gene. CDR3 length equals 14 residues. V gave up 2 bases and J gave up 4 bases, with 11 bases separating them. The V gene's germline CDR1 is MNHNS and CDR2 SASEGT. The CDR3 DNA sequence: TGTGCCAGCAGTGAAAGTCGCGGGCCCTATGGCTACACCTTC. It is translated as CASSESRGPYGYTF.

The DNA for the CDR3 is TGTGCCAGTAAGACAGGGACCAGCACAGATACGCAGTATTTT. Translated: CASKTGTSTDTQYF. V is TRBV19 and J is TRBJ2-3; 7 bases align to TRBD1. Trimming removed 7 bases from V and 0 bases from J; junction bases left unmatched: 4. The germline V gene has CDR1 LNHDA and CDR2 SQIVND (reference sequence). The CDR3 sequence is 14 residues long.

Comment on this clone: An end of the junction differs from the germline gene, which may be a read error. This chain joins TRBV28 and TRBJ2-7; maybe TRBD1 (7 bases). Germline-derived CDR1 and CDR2 are MDHEN and SYDVKM. The CDR3 has 13 residues. In DNA form, the CDR3 reads TGTGCCGTGCGGGACAGAATCTCCGACGAGCAGTACTTC. Translated: CAVRDRISDEQYF.

In its sample, this clone was seen a few times. The chain links TRBV28 to TRBJ2-1, with a possible D match to TRBD2 (6 bases). Deletions cut 7 bases from V and 4 bases from J, with 17 bases between. The V gene's germline CDR1 is MDHEN and CDR2 SYDVKM. The CDR3 extends over 15 amino acids. The CDR3 nucleotides read TGTGCCAGCACCGAACTAGCCAGCGGGTACAATGAGCAGTTCTTC. This encodes CASTELASGYNEQFF. The variable domain in full, completed from reference TRBV28 and TRBJ2-1, reads DVKVTQSSRYLVKRTGEKVFLECVQDMDHENMFWYRQDPGLGLRLIYFSYDVKMKEKGDIPEGYSVSREKKERFSLILESASTNQTSMYLCASTELASGYNEQFFGPGTRLTVL.

The chain uses TRBV4-3 and TRBJ1-5; 8 nucleotides align to TRBD1. CDR1 LGHNA and CDR2 YSLEER come from the germline V gene. Trimming took 0 bases from V and 7 from J; bases not matched to a gene: 2. This CDR3 has 14 amino acids. In DNA, the CDR3 is TGCGCCAGCAGCCAAGATGACAGGGGACAGCCCCAGCATTTT. Its translation is CASSQDDRGQPQHF.

This chain joins TRBV6-5 and TRBJ2-2; TRBD2 matches 7 bases. The CDR3 covers 15 residues. V lost 0 bases and J lost 7; bases outside the gene matches: 5. Germline V gene data show CDR1 as MNHEY and CDR2 as SVGAGI. The CDR3: CASSYSTSWDGELFF. In DNA form, the CDR3 reads TGTGCCAGCAGTTACTCGACTAGCTGGGACGGGGAGCTGTTTTTT.

The rearrangement uses TRBV7-6 and TRBJ2-3; 15 nucleotides match TRBD2. Germline lookup yields CDR1 SGHVS and CDR2 FNYEAQ. The CDR3 is 17 amino acids. The V gene end was trimmed by 5 bases and the J gene end by 0 bases; junction bases not matched to a gene: 3. Written as DNA, the CDR3 is TGTGCCAGCAGCACGGGGACTAGCGGGGGGAGCACAGATACGCAGTATTTT. Protein sequence: CASSTGTSGGSTDTQYF.

The chain has TRBV11-2 and TRBJ1-6; tentative D call: TRBD1 (5 bases). Germline V CDR1 and CDR2: SGHAT, FQNNGV. The CDR3 length is 16 residues. Trimming removed 5 bases from V and 6 bases from J, with 17 bases in between. As DNA, the CDR3 is TGTGCCAGCAGCCTGAACCTCAGACAGTCTAATTCACCCCTCCACTTT. This encodes CASSLNLRQSNSPLHF.

The chain links TRBV7-9 to TRBJ1-6; possibly TRBD1 for D (5 bases). Germline loops: CDR1 SEHNR, CDR2 FQNEAQ (reference sequence). The CDR3 has 14 residues. The germline V and J ends were trimmed by 7 bases and 7 bases, with 14 bases remaining between them. CDR3 in DNA: TGTGCCAGCACCCCTCCAGGGTCAAATTCACCCCTCCACTTT. Translated, it gives CASTPPGSNSPLHF.

The chain links TRBV4-1 to TRBJ2-1, with 7 bases fitting TRBD2. The germline V gene has CDR1 MGHRA and CDR2 YSYEKL. J gave up 9 bases and V 2 bases, and 19 bases lay outside the gene matches. This CDR3 spans 18 amino acids. The CDR3 protein is CASSQLGRDTGPLGEQFF. The CDR3 DNA follows: TGCGCCAGCAGCCAACTTGGGAGGGATACGGGGCCTTTGGGTGAGCAGTTCTTC.